This T cell receptor beta chain was found in a study of T-cell reconstitution after alpha-beta-depleted transplantation in children. General study results and limits: Certain patients had high TCRbeta diversity at day 60, and it came from recipient T cells and thymic progenitors that survived. Expanded graft clones, several hundred of them, were reportedly the source of alpha-beta T cells about two months after transplant. Hyperexpanded clones declined; after one year, newly produced T cells mostly supplied diversity.

Many counts were recorded for this clonotype. Its antigen is not known. CDR1 is MNHEY, CDR2 SMNVEV, per germline (reference sequence). V was cut by 1 base and J by 8 bases, with 6 bases left in between. The CDR3 sequence is 12 residues long. Unique molecular identifiers featured in how the TCRbeta library was prepared. TCRdb reanalysed the PCR reads using MiXCR and keeps one entry per CDR3 protein. The repertoire has about 510,000 distinct CDR3 sequences, approximately 10% of them found once; the top ten carry 12% to 15%. The chain employs TRBV27 and TRBJ2-1, with a weak D call TRBD2 (6 bases). The sample consisted of PBMCs, mostly from graft donor cells, taken 180 days after TCRalphabeta/CD19-depleted stem cell transplant. This receptor was identified in a female patient aged 2 to 10 who had a stem cell transplant for aplastic anemia, so the T cells may come from the graft donor. CDR3 amino acids: CASSLWGDEQFF. In nucleotides, the CDR3 is TGTGCCAGCAGTTTATGGGGGGATGAGCAGTTCTTC.